This TCR beta chain was profiled in a study of T cells in Graves' hyperthyroidism and ophthalmopathy. Exclusion criteria comprised uncontrolled infection, other autoimmune disease, pregnancy or lactation. Points from the study as a whole: Researchers report that a 13 V-J model separated ophthalmopathy from stable hyperthyroidism. The model's output predicted ophthalmopathy at a median of around 7 months prior to onset.

This clonotype has ten or more counts. Its specificity is not known. Germline V gene data show CDR1 as LGHNT and CDR2 as FRNRAP. The V end lost 7 bases, the J end lost 6 bases, and 21 bases lay between the germline ends. The CDR3 is 15 residues long. Amplified regions were TCR beta CDR3 sequences from RNA transcripts. With the HTBI primer set, the TCR CDR3 went through a first round of RT-PCR. MiXCR, run by TCRdb on the multiplex PCR reads, gives a single entry per CDR3 protein. There are approximately 430,000 distinct CDR3 sequences in the sample; over 12% occur only once, and around 14% lies in the top ten.

This chain connects TRBV12-5 to TRBJ1-2; possible D gene TRBD1, 5 bases. Material: blood. The source of this sequence is a man aged 18 to 29 with Graves' ophthalmopathy. CDR3 bases: TGTGCTAGTGCCCCGGGGGGAGGTCTAATCGATGGCTACACCTTC. This sequence encodes CASAPGGGLIDGYTF.